The 7 T cell receptor beta chains presented below share a single source sample, sequenced in a study of blood T cells in healthy people across ages. Combining a sample-barcoded 5' primer with a J-beta primer mix, a second PCR ran for roughly 6 to 11 cycles. TCRdb reprocessed the 5' RACE reads with MiXCR, giving one entry per CDR3 protein. The sample shows about 650,000 distinct CDR3 sequences, around 32% of them seen only once. The sequenced sample was blood. The receptors originated from an elderly woman in good health.

This clonotype appeared many times. The junction differs from germline at one of its ends, possibly a read error. This sequence joins TRBV5-1 and TRBJ2-1, with 10 positions matching TRBD1. This CDR3 region has 13 residues. CDR1 and CDR2 (germline): SGHRS, YFSETQ. The CDR3 reads CASRLGQGSTQFF. The CDR3 region has the DNA TGCGCCAGCAGATTGGGACAGGGGTCCACGCAGTTCTTC.

The rearrangement links TRBV11-1 to TRBJ1-2, with 11 bases matching TRBD1. This CDR3 region has 15 residues. Germline V gene lookup returns CDR1 SGHAT and CDR2 FQDESV (reference sequence). V lost 3 bases and J lost 6; bases outside the gene matches: 6. The CDR3 sequence is CASSLGQGDVDGYTF. As DNA, the CDR3 is TGTGCCAGCAGCTTGGGACAGGGGGATGTCGATGGCTACACCTTC.

Comment on this clonotype: This may be a read error, as it is one base from a much larger clone. The chain joins TRBV4-3 to TRBJ1-1; 8 bases fit TRBD1. Germline V gives CDR1 LGHNA, CDR2 YSLEER. The CDR3 spans 14 residues. V gave up 3 bases and J gave up 4 bases; unmatched junction bases: 4. The CDR3 sequence: CASSQDREGTEAFF. The CDR3 nucleotides read TGCGCCAGCAGCCAGGACAGGGAGGGCACTGAAGCTTTCTTT.

This rearrangement joins TRBV7-8 to TRBJ1-5; TRBD1 matches 8 bases. The V segment lost 5 bases and the J segment 6 bases; nucleotides outside the gene matches: 6. Per the germline V gene, CDR1 is SGHVS and CDR2 is FQNEAQ. The CDR3 loop spans 14 amino acids. CDR3 sequence (DNA): TGTGCCAGCAGCCTTGACAGGGGAAGTCAGCCCCAGCATTTT. Its protein is CASSLDRGSQPQHF.

This clonotype was seen ten or more times. V gene TRBV20-1 combines with J gene TRBJ1-2; D not resolved. This CDR3 has 11 amino acids. Germline V gives CDR1 DFQATT, CDR2 SNEGSKA (reference sequence). V was shortened by 6 bases and J by 8 bases, with 13 bases between the two germline ends. CDR3: CSALGDYGYTF. The CDR3 nucleotides are TGCAGTGCCCTCGGGGATTACGGCTACACCTTC.

The V and J genes are TRBV9 and TRBJ1-5; the D gene is possibly TRBD1 (5 bases). V dropped 2 bases and J dropped 5 bases, with 11 bases sitting between them. CDR3 length: 14 residues. CDR1 is SGDLS, CDR2 YYNGEE, per germline. DNA of the CDR3: TGTGCCAGCAGCGTCCTAGGGGACGATCAGCCCCAGCATTTT. Amino acids: CASSVLGDDQPQHF. The entire variable domain, with the rest obtained from reference TRBV9 and TRBJ1-5, is as follows: DSGVTQTPKHLITATGQRVTLRCSPRSGDLSVYWYQQSLDQGLQFLIQYYNGEERAKGNILERFSAQQFPDLHSELNLSSLELGDSALYFCASSVLGDDQPQHFGDGTRLSIL.

This clonotype appeared many times. The J gene is TRBJ2-7, the V gene TRBV15; maybe TRBD2 (5 bases). CDR3 length: 14 amino acids. Germline values: CDR1 LNHNV, CDR2 YYDKDF (reference sequence). V was cut by 5 bases and J by 5 bases, with 16 bases left in between. CDR3 amino acids: CATSLGGRVHEQYF. The CDR3 coding sequence is TGTGCCACCAGCCTTGGAGGACGGGTCCACGAGCAGTACTTC.